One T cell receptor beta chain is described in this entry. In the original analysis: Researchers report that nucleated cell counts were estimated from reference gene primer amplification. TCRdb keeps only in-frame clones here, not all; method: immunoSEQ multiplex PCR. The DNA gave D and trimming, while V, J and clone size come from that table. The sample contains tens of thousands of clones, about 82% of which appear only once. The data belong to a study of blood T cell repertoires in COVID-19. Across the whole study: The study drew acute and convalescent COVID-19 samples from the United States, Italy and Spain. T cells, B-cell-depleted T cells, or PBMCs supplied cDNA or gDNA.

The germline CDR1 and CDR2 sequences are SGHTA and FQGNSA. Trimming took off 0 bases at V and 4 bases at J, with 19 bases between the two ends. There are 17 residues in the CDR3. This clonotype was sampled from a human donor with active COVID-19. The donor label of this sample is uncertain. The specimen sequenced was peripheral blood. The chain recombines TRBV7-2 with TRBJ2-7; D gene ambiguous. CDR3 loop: CASSLAGVSVRYYEQYF. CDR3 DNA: TGTGCCAGCAGCTTAGCTGGTGTGTCGGTGCGGTATTACGAGCAGTACTTC.